The 18 T cell receptor beta chains in this list originate from one sample, sequenced in a study of blood T cell repertoires in COVID-19. Here immunoSEQ multiplex PCR was the method, and the copy in TCRdb shows in-frame clones only, minus some. The data contain over 150,000 clones, 80% to 85% of them singletons. The sequenced material came from peripheral blood. The receptor source for this set is a man between 65 and 85 years old with active or convalescent COVID-19.

The gene calls are TRBV24-1 and TRBJ2-5; 7 bases are a match to TRBD1. Germline CDR1 reads KGHDR; CDR2 reads SFDVKD. J was trimmed by 1 base and V by 5 bases; bases with no gene match: 3. This CDR3 is 14 amino acids long. The DNA for the CDR3 is TGTGCCACCAGTGGACAGGGTATCCAAGAGACCCAGTACTTC. Its translation: CATSGQGIQETQYF.

V usage is TRBV5-1 and J usage is TRBJ2-2; D is unclear. The CDR3 consists of 16 residues. Per germline, CDR1 SGHRS and CDR2 YFSETQ. V was shortened by 0 bases and J by 0 bases, with 9 bases between the two germline ends. The CDR3, as DNA: TGCGCCAGCAGCTTGGGAGGTACCTCGAACACCGGGGAGCTGTTTTTT. This encodes CASSLGGTSNTGELFF.

V and J are TRBV29-1 and TRBJ1-2; D might be TRBD1 (6 bases). Trimming shortened V by 5 bases and J by 5 bases, and 24 bases separated the two germline ends. Germline V lookup: CDR1 SQVTM, CDR2 ANQGSEA. The CDR3 is 16 residues long. DNA of the CDR3: TGCAGCGTTACGGACAGAATCCTTATGGCGCCTTATGGCTACACCTTC. Translation: CSVTDRILMAPYGYTF.

This chain links TRBV4-3 with TRBJ1-4; D is undetermined. Trimming left V 2 bases short and J 7 bases short, with 14 bases between. The germline V gene encodes CDR1 LGHNA and CDR2 YSLEER. The CDR3 is 15 residues long. CDR3 nucleotide sequence: TGCGCCAGCAGCCAATCGCCCGGGGTAGGTGAAAAACTGTTTTTT. Translation: CASSQSPGVGEKLFF.

This chain connects TRBV24-1 to TRBJ1-5, with D unresolved. The V gene's germline CDR1 is KGHDR and CDR2 SFDVKD. Trimming removed 3 bases at V and 4 bases at J, with 3 bases between. The CDR3 consists of 12 residues. The CDR3: CATSDPNQPQHF. In DNA form, the CDR3 reads TGTGCCACCAGTGATCCTAATCAGCCCCAGCATTTT.

The chain has TRBV6-2 or TRBV6-3 and TRBJ1-6, with 7 bases fitting TRBD1. V trimming: 0 bases; J trimming: 7 bases; junction bases outside the gene matches: 3. The CDR3 covers 15 residues. Germline V gene sequence: CDR1 MNHEY, CDR2 SVGEGT. CDR3: CASSYSGTVNSPLHF. The DNA of the CDR3 is TGTGCCAGCAGTTACTCGGGGACAGTCAATTCACCCCTCCACTTT.

This clone was observed a single time. This chain's CDR3 is CASSPGGSGANVLTF. CDR3 nucleotides: TGTGCCAGCAGTCCAGGGGGCTCTGGGGCCAACGTCCTGACTTTC. The chain recombines TRBV6-5 with TRBJ2-6, with 7 positions matching TRBD1. V shed 5 bases and J 0 bases; nucleotides not matched to a gene: 1. CDR3 length: 15 residues. Germline-derived CDR1 and CDR2 are MNHEY and SVGAGI.

The chain has TRBV6-2 or TRBV6-3 and TRBJ2-5; 7 nucleotides align to TRBD2. This CDR3 is built from 17 residues. Germline assignment: CDR1 MNHEY and CDR2 SVGEGT. After removal of 6 bases from V and 1 base from J, the junction contained 14 bases not matched to a gene. CDR3 residues: CASSSYGRGGIQETQYF. CDR3 DNA: TGTGCCAGCAGCTCATATGGGCGCGGGGGTATCCAAGAGACCCAGTACTTC.

The chain couples TRBV27 to TRBJ1-1; 7 nucleotides align to TRBD1. The germline V gene encodes CDR1 MNHEY and CDR2 SMNVEV (reference sequence). The ends lost 5 bases at V and 4 bases at J; junction bases unmatched: 4. This CDR3 has 13 amino acids. CDR3 in amino acids: CASSTTGSTEAFF. In DNA, the CDR3 is TGTGCCAGCAGTACGACAGGGAGCACTGAAGCTTTCTTT.

The CDR3 loop reads CASSYLWEQETQYF. In DNA, the CDR3 is TGTGCCAGCAGTTACTTGTGGGAGCAAGAGACCCAGTACTTC. V and J are TRBV6-2 or TRBV6-3 and TRBJ2-5; the D gene is possibly TRBD2 (5 bases). Germline assignment: CDR1 MNHEY and CDR2 SVGEGT. V was pared by 1 base and J by 2 bases, with 8 bases between. The CDR3 is made up of 14 amino acids.

V is TRBV11-3 and J is TRBJ2-1, with 10 bases aligning to TRBD2. V was pared by 2 bases and J by 3 bases, with 13 bases of the junction left unmatched. The CDR3 consists of 19 residues. Germline CDR1 is SGHNT and CDR2 is YENEEA. CDR3 bases: TGTGCCAGCAGCTTAAGGAGTGGACTAGCGGAGGGGAACTACAATGAGCAGTTCTTC. Its translation: CASSLRSGLAEGNYNEQFF. The full variable domain, completed using reference TRBV11-3 and TRBJ2-1, is EAGVVQSPRYKIIEKKQPVAFWCNPISGHNTLYWYLQNLGQGPELLIRYENEEAVDDSQLPKDRFSAERLKGVDSTLKIQPAELGDSAVYLCASSLRSGLAEGNYNEQFFGPGTRLTVL.

V usage is TRBV3-1 (or the pseudogene TRBV3-2) and J usage is TRBJ2-3; 7 bases match TRBD1. CDR3 length equals 16 residues. Germline CDR1 LGHDT, CDR2 YNNKEL (reference sequence). The V segment lost 1 base and the J segment 3 bases; nucleotides outside the gene matches: 7. The CDR3 coding sequence is TGTGCCAGCAGCCAAGCCCCCGGCAGGGGGACAGATACGCAGTATTTT. As protein: CASSQAPGRGTDTQYF.

The chain combines TRBV6-5 with TRBJ2-2, with a possible D match to TRBD1 (5 bases). The V end lost 6 bases, the J end lost 3 bases, and 14 bases lay between the germline ends. The CDR3 is made up of 15 amino acids. Germline V gene sequence: CDR1 MNHEY, CDR2 SVGAGI. The CDR3 sequence: CASRPTEPYTGELFF. DNA for the CDR3: TGTGCCAGCAGACCGACAGAGCCTTACACCGGGGAGCTGTTTTTT.

V is TRBV5-1 and J is TRBJ1-1; TRBD1 matches at 8 bases. Germline V lookup: CDR1 SGHRS, CDR2 YFSETQ. The V and J ends lost 3 bases and 1 base, in that order; junction bases with no gene match: 2. The CDR3 is made up of 14 amino acids. The DNA of the CDR3 is TGCGCCAGCAGCTCTACAGGGGGGAACACTGAAGCTTTCTTT. It yields the protein CASSSTGGNTEAFF. The full variable domain, with the rest looked up from reference TRBV5-1 and TRBJ1-1, is KAGVTQTPRYLIKTRGQQVTLSCSPISGHRSVSWYQQTPGQGLQFLFEYFSETQRNKGNFPGRFSGRQFSNSRSEMNVSTLELGDSALYLCASSSTGGNTEAFFGQGTRLTVV.

The chain uses TRBV28 and TRBJ1-2; no firm D call. The CDR3 has 12 residues. Germline values: CDR1 MDHEN, CDR2 SYDVKM. V was cut by 3 bases and J by 8 bases, with 10 bases left in between. In nucleotides, the CDR3 is TGTGCCAGCAGTTTTCAGTTATGGGGCTACACCTTC. The encoded protein is CASSFQLWGYTF.

This clone is a singleton in its sample. The J gene is TRBJ2-3, the V gene TRBV5-1; 12 bases match TRBD2. Trimming cost V 3 bases and J 3 bases; bases outside gene matches: 2. The V gene's germline CDR1 is SGHRS and CDR2 YFSETQ. The CDR3 runs 15 residues. The CDR3 here is CASSYLAGGTDTQYF. The CDR3 DNA reads TGCGCCAGCAGCTACCTAGCGGGAGGGACAGATACGCAGTATTTT. Full variable domain (rest looked up from reference TRBV5-1 and TRBJ2-3): KAGVTQTPRYLIKTRGQQVTLSCSPISGHRSVSWYQQTPGQGLQFLFEYFSETQRNKGNFPGRFSGRQFSNSRSEMNVSTLELGDSALYLCASSYLAGGTDTQYFGPGTRLTVL.

The chain links TRBV11-2 to TRBJ2-7; D not resolved. Per the germline V gene, CDR1 is SGHAT and CDR2 is FQNNGV. V was shortened by 0 bases and J by 0 bases, with 9 bases between the two germline ends. This CDR3 has 15 residues. Here the CDR3 reads CASSLELRSSYEQYF. As DNA, the CDR3 is TGTGCCAGCAGCTTAGAACTAAGGAGCTCCTACGAGCAGTACTTC.

The CDR3 here is CASRPTGQFNTQYF. CDR3 sequence (DNA): TGTGCCAGCAGGCCGACAGGCCAGTTTAATACGCAGTATTTT. The chain carries TRBV6-5 and TRBJ2-3, with a possible D match to TRBD1 (6 bases). This CDR3 contains 14 residues. The V gene's germline CDR1 is MNHEY and CDR2 SVGAGI. V was shortened by 6 bases and J by 7 bases, with 17 bases between the two germline ends.